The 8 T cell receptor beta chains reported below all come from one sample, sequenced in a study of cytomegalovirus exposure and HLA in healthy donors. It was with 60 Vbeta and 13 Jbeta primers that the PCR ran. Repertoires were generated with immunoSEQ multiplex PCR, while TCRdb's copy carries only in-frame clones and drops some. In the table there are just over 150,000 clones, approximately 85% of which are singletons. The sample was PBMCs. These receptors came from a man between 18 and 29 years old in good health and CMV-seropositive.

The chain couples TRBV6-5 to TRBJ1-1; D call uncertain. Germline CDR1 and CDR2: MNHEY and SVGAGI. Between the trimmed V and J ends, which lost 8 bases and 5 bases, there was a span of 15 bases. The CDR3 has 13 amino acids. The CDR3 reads CASVRLGGTEAFF. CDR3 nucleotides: TGTGCCAGCGTTCGATTGGGAGGGACTGAAGCTTTCTTT.

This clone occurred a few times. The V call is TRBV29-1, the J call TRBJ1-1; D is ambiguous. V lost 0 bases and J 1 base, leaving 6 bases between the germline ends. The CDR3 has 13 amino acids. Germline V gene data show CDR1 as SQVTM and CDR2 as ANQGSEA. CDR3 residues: CSVEDQANTEAFF. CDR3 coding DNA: TGCAGCGTTGAAGATCAAGCGAACACTGAAGCTTTCTTT. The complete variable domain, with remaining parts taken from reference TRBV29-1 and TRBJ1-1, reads SAVISQKPSRDICQRGTSLTIQCQVDSQVTMMFWYRQQPGQSLTLIATANQGSEATYESGFVIDKFPISRPNLTFSTLTVSNMSPEDSSIYLCSVEDQANTEAFFGQGTRLTVV.

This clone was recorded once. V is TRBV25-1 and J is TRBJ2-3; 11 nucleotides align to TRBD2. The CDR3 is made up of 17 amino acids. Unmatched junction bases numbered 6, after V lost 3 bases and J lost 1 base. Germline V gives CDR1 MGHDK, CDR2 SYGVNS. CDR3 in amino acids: CASSDPSSGGRTDTQYF. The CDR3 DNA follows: TGTGCCAGCAGTGACCCCTCTAGCGGGGGGCGCACAGATACGCAGTATTTT.

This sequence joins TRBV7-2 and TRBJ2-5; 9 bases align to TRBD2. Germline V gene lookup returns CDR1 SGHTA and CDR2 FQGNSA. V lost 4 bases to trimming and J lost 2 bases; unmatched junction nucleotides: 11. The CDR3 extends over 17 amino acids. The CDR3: CASSSYLAGRVQETQYF. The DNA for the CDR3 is TGTGCCAGCAGCTCCTATCTAGCGGGGCGGGTACAAGAGACCCAGTACTTC.

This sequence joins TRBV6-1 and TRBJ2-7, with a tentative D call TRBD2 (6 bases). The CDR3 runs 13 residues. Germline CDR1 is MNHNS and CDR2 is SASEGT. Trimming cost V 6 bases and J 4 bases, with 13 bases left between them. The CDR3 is CASSLSGLYEQYF. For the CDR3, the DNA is TGTGCCAGCAGCCTATCGGGACTGTACGAGCAGTACTTC.

The CDR3 bases are TGTGCCAGCAGCTTAACTACTAGCGGAAGGTACAATGAGCAGTTCTTC. Encoded protein: CASSLTTSGRYNEQFF. The chain uses TRBV7-8 and TRBJ2-1; 8 bases fit TRBD2. Germline V gives CDR1 SGHVS, CDR2 FQNEAQ. V was clipped by 2 bases and J by 4 bases; unmatched bases: 7. The CDR3 consists of 16 residues.

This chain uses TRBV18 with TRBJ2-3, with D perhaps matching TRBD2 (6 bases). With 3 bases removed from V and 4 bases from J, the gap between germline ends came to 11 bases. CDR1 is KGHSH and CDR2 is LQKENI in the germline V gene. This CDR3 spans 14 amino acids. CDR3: CASSPGGAADTQYF. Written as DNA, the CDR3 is TGTGCCAGCTCACCCGGGGGTGCGGCAGATACGCAGTATTTT.

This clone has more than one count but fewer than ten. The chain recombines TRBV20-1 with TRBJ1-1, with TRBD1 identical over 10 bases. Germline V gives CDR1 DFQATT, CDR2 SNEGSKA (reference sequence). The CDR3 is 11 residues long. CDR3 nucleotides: TGCAGAGGACAGGGGGGCACTGAAGCTTTCTTT. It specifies CRGQGGTEAFF.